A selection of T cell receptor beta chains follows, all from one sample in a study of radiotherapy plus CTLA-4 blockade in lung cancer. Profiled with immunoSEQ multiplex PCR; TCRdb holds only in-frame clones, not every one. The sample contains 50,000 to 60,000 clones, about 80% of which appear only once. Sequenced material: peripheral blood, taken from a patient treated with radiotherapy plus ipilimumab. Receptors were obtained from a human donor with non-small cell lung cancer whose response to radiotherapy plus ipilimumab could not be evaluated. Both conserved end residues are part of each CDR3. Each record gives: clone size, V gene, D gene, J gene, CDR3 protein, CDR3 DNA. The D gene is left open where the match is weak. The size field is filled for only some rows; it gives once, few, many or a size class.

clone size: -
V gene: TRBV7-9
D gene: -
J gene: TRBJ2-1
CDR3 protein: CASSSVYRGTSRNEQFF
CDR3 DNA: TGTGCCAGCAGCTCCGTTTATCGGGGTACTAGCAGGAATGAGCAGTTCTTC

clone size: -
V gene: TRBV7-2
D gene: -
J gene: TRBJ1-4
CDR3 protein: CASSPRTGMEEKLFF
CDR3 DNA: TGTGCCAGCAGCCCGAGAACAGGGATGGAAGAAAAACTGTTTTTT

clone size: few
V gene: TRBV7-2
D gene: TRBD1
J gene: TRBJ2-1
CDR3 protein: CASSSGTGINNEQFF
CDR3 DNA: TGTGCCAGCAGCTCCGGGACAGGGATCAACAATGAGCAGTTCTTC

clone size: -
V gene: TRBV5-1
D gene: TRBD1
J gene: TRBJ1-4
CDR3 protein: CASSLGTGLEKLFF
CDR3 DNA: TGCGCCAGCAGCTTAGGGACAGGCCTTGAAAAACTGTTTTTT

clone size: -
V gene: TRBV10-2
D gene: TRBD2
J gene: TRBJ2-5
CDR3 protein: CATSKVVGRGGQETQYF
CDR3 DNA: TGCGCCACCTCGAAGGTGGTCGGGCGGGGGGGTCAAGAGACCCAGTACTTC

clone size: once
V gene: TRBV9
D gene: TRBD2
J gene: TRBJ2-3
CDR3 protein: CASSEGGLAIDTQYF
CDR3 DNA: TGTGCCAGCAGCGAGGGGGGACTAGCGATAGATACGCAGTATTTT

clone size: -
V gene: TRBV2
D gene: -
J gene: TRBJ2-7
CDR3 protein: CASSAGTTTYEQYF
CDR3 DNA: TGTGCCAGCAGCGCCGGGACAACCACCTACGAGCAGTACTTC

clone size: many
V gene: TRBV4-1
D gene: TRBD1
J gene: TRBJ2-7
CDR3 protein: CASSQDGQGTYEQYF
CDR3 DNA: TGCGCCAGCAGCCAGGATGGACAGGGAACCTACGAGCAGTACTTC

clone size: -
V gene: TRBV9
D gene: TRBD1
J gene: TRBJ1-4
CDR3 protein: CASSVGDSLNEKLFF
CDR3 DNA: TGTGCCAGCAGCGTAGGGGACAGCCTTAATGAAAAACTGTTTTTT

clone size: -
V gene: TRBV19
D gene: -
J gene: TRBJ2-3
CDR3 protein: CASSPQANTQYF
CDR3 DNA: TGTGCCAGTAGCCCCCAGGCTAATACGCAGTATTTT

clone size: -
V gene: TRBV11-2
D gene: TRBD2
J gene: TRBJ2-1
CDR3 protein: CASSHPGTSTHNEQFF
CDR3 DNA: TGTGCCAGCAGCCACCCCGGGACTAGTACCCACAATGAGCAGTTCTTC

clone size: -
V gene: TRBV11-2
D gene: -
J gene: TRBJ2-7
CDR3 protein: CASRGGTYEQYF
CDR3 DNA: TGTGCCAGCAGAGGCGGGACTTACGAGCAGTACTTC

clone size: -
V gene: TRBV4-3
D gene: -
J gene: TRBJ2-1
CDR3 protein: CASSQDSTGLGRLRFF
CDR3 DNA: TGCGCCAGCAGCCAAGATTCGACGGGACTCGGAAGACTGCGGTTCTTC

clone size: once
V gene: TRBV7-2
D gene: TRBD1
J gene: TRBJ1-1
CDR3 protein: CASITNRGMAEAFF
CDR3 DNA: TGTGCCAGTATCACTAACAGGGGGATGGCTGAAGCTTTCTTT

clone size: -
V gene: TRBV9
D gene: TRBD2
J gene: TRBJ2-1
CDR3 protein: CASSAPRTSGRAISYNEQFF
CDR3 DNA: TGTGCCAGCAGCGCGCCCCGGACTAGCGGGAGGGCCATCTCCTACAATGAGCAGTTCTTC

clone size: -
V gene: TRBV5-4
D gene: -
J gene: TRBJ2-3
CDR3 protein: CASSLAGVADTQYF
CDR3 DNA: TGTGCCAGCAGCTTGGCGGGGGTAGCAGATACGCAGTATTTT

clone size: -
V gene: TRBV7-2
D gene: TRBD2
J gene: TRBJ2-1
CDR3 protein: CASSSPPGGTSGRNEQFF
CDR3 DNA: TGTGCCAGCAGCTCCCCACCAGGGGGGACTAGCGGGAGGAATGAGCAGTTCTTC

clone size: -
V gene: TRBV13
D gene: -
J gene: TRBJ2-7
CDR3 protein: CASSLAGMETYEQYF
CDR3 DNA: TGTGCCAGCAGCTTGGCAGGGATGGAAACCTACGAGCAGTACTTC

clone size: -
V gene: TRBV27
D gene: -
J gene: TRBJ2-3
CDR3 protein: CASKLGATDTQYF
CDR3 DNA: TGTGCCAGCAAATTAGGGGCGACAGATACGCAGTATTTT

clone size: -
V gene: TRBV7-2
D gene: -
J gene: TRBJ1-3
CDR3 protein: CASSLEAGLISGNTIYF
CDR3 DNA: TGCGCCAGCAGCTTAGAGGCAGGGTTGATCTCTGGAAACACCATATATTTT

clone size: -
V gene: TRBV5-6
D gene: TRBD2
J gene: TRBJ2-4
CDR3 protein: CASSSRGRRGTSKNIQYF
CDR3 DNA: TGTGCCAGCAGCTCCCGGGGCCGGCGGGGGACCTCCAAAAACATTCAGTACTTC